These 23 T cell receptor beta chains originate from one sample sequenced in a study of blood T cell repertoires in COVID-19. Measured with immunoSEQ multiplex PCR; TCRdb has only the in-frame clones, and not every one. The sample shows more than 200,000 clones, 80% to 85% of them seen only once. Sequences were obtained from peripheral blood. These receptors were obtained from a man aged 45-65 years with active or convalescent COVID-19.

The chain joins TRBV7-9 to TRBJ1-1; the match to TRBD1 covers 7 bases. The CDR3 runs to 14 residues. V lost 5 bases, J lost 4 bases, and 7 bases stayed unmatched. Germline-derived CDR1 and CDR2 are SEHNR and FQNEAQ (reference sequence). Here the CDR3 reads CASSPSGGTTEAFF. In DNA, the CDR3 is TGTGCCAGCAGCCCTTCAGGGGGGACCACTGAAGCTTTCTTT.

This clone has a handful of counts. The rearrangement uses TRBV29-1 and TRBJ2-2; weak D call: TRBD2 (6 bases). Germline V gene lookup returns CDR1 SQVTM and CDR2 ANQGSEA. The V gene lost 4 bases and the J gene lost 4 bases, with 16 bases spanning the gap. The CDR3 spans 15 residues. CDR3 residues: CSVVGLGLGTGELFF. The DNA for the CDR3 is TGCAGCGTTGTGGGACTGGGTTTGGGCACCGGGGAGCTGTTTTTT.

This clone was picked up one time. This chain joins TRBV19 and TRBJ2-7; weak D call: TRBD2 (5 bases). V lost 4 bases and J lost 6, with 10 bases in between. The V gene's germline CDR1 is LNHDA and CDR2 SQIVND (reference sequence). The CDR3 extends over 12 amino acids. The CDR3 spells CASSTRGSEQYF. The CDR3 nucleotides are TGTGCCAGTAGTACCCGAGGGTCCGAGCAGTACTTC.

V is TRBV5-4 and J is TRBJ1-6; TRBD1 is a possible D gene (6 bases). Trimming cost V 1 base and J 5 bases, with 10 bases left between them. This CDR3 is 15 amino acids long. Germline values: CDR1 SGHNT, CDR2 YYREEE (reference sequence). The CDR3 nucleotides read TGTGCCAGCAGCTTGCAGGGGATCAATAATTCACCCCTCCACTTT. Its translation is CASSLQGINNSPLHF.

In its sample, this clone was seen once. CDR3 DNA: TGTGCCAGCGCCGGGACAAGGAACACTGAAGCTTTCTTT. It is translated as CASAGTRNTEAFF. V usage is TRBV12-3 or TRBV12-4 and J usage is TRBJ1-1; D is possibly TRBD1 (6 bases). The CDR3 covers 13 residues. The V end was cut by 8 bases, the J end by 1 base, with 11 bases between.

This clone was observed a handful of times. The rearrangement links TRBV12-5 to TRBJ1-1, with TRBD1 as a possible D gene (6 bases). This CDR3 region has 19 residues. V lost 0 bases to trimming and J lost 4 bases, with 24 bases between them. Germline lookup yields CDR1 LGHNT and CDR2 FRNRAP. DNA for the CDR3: TGTGCTAGTGGTTTGGTACGGGGGGAACTCCTCAGGGGAGGCACTGAAGCTTTCTTT. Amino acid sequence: CASGLVRGELLRGGTEAFF.

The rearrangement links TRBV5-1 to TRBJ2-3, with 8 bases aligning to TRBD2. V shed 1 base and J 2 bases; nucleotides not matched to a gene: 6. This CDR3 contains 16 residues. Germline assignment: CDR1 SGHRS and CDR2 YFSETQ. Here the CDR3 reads CASSLFERGPTDTQYF. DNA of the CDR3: TGCGCCAGCAGCTTGTTCGAGCGGGGGCCCACAGATACGCAGTATTTT.

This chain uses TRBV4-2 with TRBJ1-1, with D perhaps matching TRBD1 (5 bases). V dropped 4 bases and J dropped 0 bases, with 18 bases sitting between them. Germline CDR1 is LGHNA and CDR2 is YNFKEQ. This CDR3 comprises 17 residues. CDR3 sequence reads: CASSPRNVGGMNTEAFF. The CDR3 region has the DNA TGTGCCAGCAGCCCCCGAAACGTGGGGGGGATGAACACTGAAGCTTTCTTT.

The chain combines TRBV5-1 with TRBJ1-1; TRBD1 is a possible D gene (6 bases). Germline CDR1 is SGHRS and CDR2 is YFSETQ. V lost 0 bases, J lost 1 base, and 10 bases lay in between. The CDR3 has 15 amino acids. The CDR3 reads CASSLAGTTNTEAFF. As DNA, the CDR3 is TGCGCCAGCAGCTTGGCCGGGACAACGAACACTGAAGCTTTCTTT. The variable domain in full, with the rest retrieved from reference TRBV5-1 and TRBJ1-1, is KAGVTQTPRYLIKTRGQQVTLSCSPISGHRSVSWYQQTPGQGLQFLFEYFSETQRNKGNFPGRFSGRQFSNSRSEMNVSTLELGDSALYLCASSLAGTTNTEAFFGQGTRLTVV.

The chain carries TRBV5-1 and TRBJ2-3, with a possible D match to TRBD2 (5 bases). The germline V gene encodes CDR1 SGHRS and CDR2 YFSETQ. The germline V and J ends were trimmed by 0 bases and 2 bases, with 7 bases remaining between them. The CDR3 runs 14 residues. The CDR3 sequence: CASSLVGVTDTQYF. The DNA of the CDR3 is TGCGCCAGCAGCTTGGTGGGAGTCACAGATACGCAGTATTTT.

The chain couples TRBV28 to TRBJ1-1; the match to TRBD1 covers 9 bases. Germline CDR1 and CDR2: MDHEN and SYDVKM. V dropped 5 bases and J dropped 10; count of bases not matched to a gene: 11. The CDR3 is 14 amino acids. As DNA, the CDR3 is TGTGCCAGCAGTCCGTACAGGGGGCGCCTGGGAGCTTTCTTT. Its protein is CASSPYRGRLGAFF. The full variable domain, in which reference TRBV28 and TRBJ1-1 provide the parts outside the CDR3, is DVKVTQSSRYLVKRTGEKVFLECVQDMDHENMFWYRQDPGLGLRLIYFSYDVKMKEKGDIPEGYSVSREKKERFSLILESASTNQTSMYLCASSPYRGRLGAFFGQGTRLTVV.

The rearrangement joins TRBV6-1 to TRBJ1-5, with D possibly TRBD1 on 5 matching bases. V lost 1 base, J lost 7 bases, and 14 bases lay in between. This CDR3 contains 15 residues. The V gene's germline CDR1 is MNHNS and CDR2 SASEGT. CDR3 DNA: TGTGCCAGCAGTGAAGTCAGGGTGGCTCGACAGCCCCAGCATTTT. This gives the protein CASSEVRVARQPQHF.

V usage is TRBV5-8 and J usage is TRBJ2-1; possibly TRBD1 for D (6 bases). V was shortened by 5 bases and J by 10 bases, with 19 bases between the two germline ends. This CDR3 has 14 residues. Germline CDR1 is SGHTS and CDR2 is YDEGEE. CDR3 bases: TGTGCCAGCAGGATACCGGGACACCCTACGGAGCAGTTCTTC. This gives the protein CASRIPGHPTEQFF.

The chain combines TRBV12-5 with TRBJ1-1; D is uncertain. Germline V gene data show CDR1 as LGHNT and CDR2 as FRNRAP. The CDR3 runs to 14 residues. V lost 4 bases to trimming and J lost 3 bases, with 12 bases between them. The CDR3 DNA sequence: TGTGCTAGTGGTTCCGGCGATGAGGACACTGAAGCTTTCTTT. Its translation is CASGSGDEDTEAFF.

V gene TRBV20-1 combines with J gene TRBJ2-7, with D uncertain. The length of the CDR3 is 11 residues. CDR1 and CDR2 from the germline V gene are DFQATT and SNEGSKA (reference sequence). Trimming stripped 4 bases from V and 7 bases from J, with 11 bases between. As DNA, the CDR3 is TGCAGTGCTACGACGGTGAGGGAGCAGTACTTC. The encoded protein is CSATTVREQYF.

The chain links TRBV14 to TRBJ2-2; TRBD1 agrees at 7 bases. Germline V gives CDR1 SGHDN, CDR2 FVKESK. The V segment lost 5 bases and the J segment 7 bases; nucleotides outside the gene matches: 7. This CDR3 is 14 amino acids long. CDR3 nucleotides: TGTGCCAGCAGCAGGGGACAGTCGTTCGGGGAGCTGTTTTTT. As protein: CASSRGQSFGELFF.

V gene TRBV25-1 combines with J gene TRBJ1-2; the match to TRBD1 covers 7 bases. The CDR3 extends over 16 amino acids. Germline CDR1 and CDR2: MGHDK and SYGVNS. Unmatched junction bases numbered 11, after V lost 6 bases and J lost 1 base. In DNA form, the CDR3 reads TGTGCCAGCAGCCCAACCCGGGACAGAGATAACTATGGCTACACCTTC. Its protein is CASSPTRDRDNYGYTF.

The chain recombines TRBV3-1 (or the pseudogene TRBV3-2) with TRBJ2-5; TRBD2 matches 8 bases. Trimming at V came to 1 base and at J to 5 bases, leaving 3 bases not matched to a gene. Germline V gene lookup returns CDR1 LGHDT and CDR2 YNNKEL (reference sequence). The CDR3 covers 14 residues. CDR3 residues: CASSQVTGGETQYF. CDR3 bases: TGTGCCAGCAGCCAAGTGACGGGGGGGGAGACCCAGTACTTC.

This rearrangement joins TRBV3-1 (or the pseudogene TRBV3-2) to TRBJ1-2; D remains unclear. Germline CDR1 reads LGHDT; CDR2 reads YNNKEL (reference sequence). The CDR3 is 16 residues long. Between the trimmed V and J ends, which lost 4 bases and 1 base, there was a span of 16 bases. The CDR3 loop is CASSPSGLPGNYGYTF. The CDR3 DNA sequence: TGTGCCAGCAGCCCGTCTGGGCTGCCTGGTAACTATGGCTACACCTTC.

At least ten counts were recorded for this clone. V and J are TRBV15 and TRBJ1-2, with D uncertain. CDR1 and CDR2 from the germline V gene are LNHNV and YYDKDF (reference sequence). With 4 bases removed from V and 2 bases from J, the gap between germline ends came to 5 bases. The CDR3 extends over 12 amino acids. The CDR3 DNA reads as TGTGCCACCAGCACTTCGAACTATGGCTACACCTTC. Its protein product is CATSTSNYGYTF.

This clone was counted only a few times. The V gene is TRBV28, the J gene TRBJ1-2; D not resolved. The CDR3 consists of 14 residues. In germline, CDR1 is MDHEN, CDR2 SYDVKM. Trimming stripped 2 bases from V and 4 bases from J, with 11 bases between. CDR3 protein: CASSLGFGFYGYTF. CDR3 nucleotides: TGTGCCAGCAGTTTAGGATTCGGGTTCTATGGCTACACCTTC.

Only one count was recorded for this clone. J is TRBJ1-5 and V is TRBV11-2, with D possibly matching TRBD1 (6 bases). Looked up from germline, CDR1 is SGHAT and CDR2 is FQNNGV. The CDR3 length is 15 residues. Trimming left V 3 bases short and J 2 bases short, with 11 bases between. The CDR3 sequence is CASSFGAGGNQPQHF. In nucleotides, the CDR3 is TGTGCCAGCAGCTTCGGGGCAGGGGGCAATCAGCCCCAGCATTTT.

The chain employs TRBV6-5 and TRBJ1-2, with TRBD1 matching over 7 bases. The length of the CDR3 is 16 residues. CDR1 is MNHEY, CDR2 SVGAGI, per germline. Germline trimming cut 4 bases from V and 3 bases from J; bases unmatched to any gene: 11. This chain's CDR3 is CASSSDRTGGYYGYTF. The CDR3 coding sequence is TGTGCCAGCAGTTCAGACAGGACAGGCGGCTACTATGGCTACACCTTC.